This TCR beta chain is from a study of identical twins. Study results and limitations: The study reached conclusions through statistical analysis that was cross-sectional, not following the same donors.

TCRdb ran MiXCR on the 5' RACE reads and lists one entry per CDR3 protein. Among about 520,000 distinct CDR3 sequences listed, about 20% were seen once. As for this clonotype: The antigen remains undetermined.

CDR1 is SNHLY and CDR2 is FYNNEI in the germline V gene. This CDR3 region has 14 residues. V lost 4 bases to trimming and J lost 6 bases; unmatched junction nucleotides: 3. These data also formed part of another study, on T cells expressing NK-cell markers. That work states: Sorted CD3+CD56-NKG2C+, CD3+CD56+NKG2C+ and CD3+CD56+NKG2C- T cells supplied the TCR beta repertoires. Sequencing covered eight donors, seven HCMV-seropositive and one seronegative.

Material: CD4+ T cells sorted from blood. The chain employs TRBV2 and TRBJ1-6, with TRBD1 identical over 7 bases. The receptor's source is a woman aged 18-29 years in good health. The CDR3 DNA reads TGTGCCAGCAGTGGACAGGGTGCTAATTCACCCCTCCACTTT. Translated, it gives CASSGQGANSPLHF.